This T cell receptor beta chain was recorded in a study of blood T cell repertoires in COVID-19 (dated by TCRdb to about 2020). A note on the overall study: The collaborator samples originated in the United States, Italy and Spain and spanned the acute and convalescent phases of COVID-19. The material from the prospective study consisted of cDNA or gDNA derived from T cells, B-cell-depleted T cells, or PBMCs. Subjects who had been exposed to COVID-19, were actively infected with it, or had recovered from it provided the deeply sampled blood TCRbeta repertoires that made up the dataset. The repertoires were released in a freely available public database meant as a resource for research on the immune response to SARS-CoV-2. Samples came from the ongoing ImmuneRACE study (first 160 participants) plus 1,254 subjects from 6 global collaborators. Nearly every sample came with metadata listing a de-identified subject ID, COVID-19 status, age in years and sex. Where HLA class I and class II types were available, the types were taken from metadata supplied by the sample provider, not from assay-based typing. Points the paper makes about the study in general: The quantity of clinical and demographic metadata differed by source and by participant and was supplied without curation.

TCRbeta CDR3 regions were amplified from genomic DNA using the immunoSEQ Assay, a bias-controlled multiplex PCR. On the authors' methods: Nucleated cell counts per sample were estimated from amplification of reference gene primers within the assay. Sequence reads were collapsed and filtered to measure the absolute abundance of every unique TCRbeta CDR3 rearrangement. For each sample, productive Simpson clonality was calculated as the square root of Simpson's diversity index over productive rearrangements. In TCRdb, the immuneACCESS table is reduced to in-frame sequences with V and J assigned. These tables do not hold every clone; where another copy was compared, an unresolved V gene accounts for under half, and the others remain unexplained. V, J and clone size were drawn from that table, and D and trimming were deduced from the DNA. The sample has 90,000 to 120,000 clones on record, approximately 88% of them singletons. The ten largest clones represent approximately 5% of the sample.

Trimming removed 0 bases from V and 16 bases from J, leaving 16 bases between the germline ends. Looking up the germline V gene yields CDR1 LGHNA and CDR2 YNFKEQ. Inclusive of the bounding cysteine and phenylalanine, the CDR3 is 13 residues long. Here the CDR3 DNA is all that survives: 39 bases in frame from base 1. With respect to this clone: Its target antigen remains unknown. No per-base quality is available; no much larger clone lies one base away.

Whole blood was collected in K2EDTA tubes by collaborating institutions according to the institutions' own protocols. For TCRbeta analysis, collaborators shipped samples as frozen whole blood, isolated PBMCs, or DNA extracted from either of those sample types. The sample consisted of peripheral blood. The sequence derives from a human donor in a cohort sampled during active COVID-19. The chain was built from TRBV4-2 and TRBJ2-1; the D gene cannot be resolved reliably. The nucleotide sequence reads as follows: TGTGCCAGCAGCCAAGATCTCGAGAGATACAGTTTCTTC. Translated, this is CASSQDLERYSFF.